This T cell receptor (beta chain) derives from a study of blood T cell repertoires in COVID-19. In the study overall: COVID-19 samples, acute and convalescent, were from the United States, Italy and Spain.

Repertoires were generated with immunoSEQ multiplex PCR, while TCRdb's copy carries only in-frame clones and drops some. This sample has about 150,000 clones, with 70% to 90% found just once. Germline loops: CDR1 SNHLY, CDR2 FYNNEI. The CDR3 is 15 residues long. Trimming left V 5 bases short and J 5 bases short, with 16 bases between. This sequence was found in a woman in her seventies with acute or convalescent COVID-19. The gene calls are TRBV2 and TRBJ1-5; a possible D gene is TRBD1 (5 bases). Sequenced: peripheral blood. Here the CDR3 reads CASSNGGLSDQPQHF. The CDR3 DNA follows: TGTGCCAGCAGTAATGGGGGGTTGTCGGATCAGCCCCAGCATTTT.